This T cell receptor beta chain was identified during a study of T cell responses to AZD1222 COVID-19 vaccine. The CDR3 spans 15 residues. The V gene lost 0 bases and the J gene lost 1 base, with 12 bases spanning the gap. Germline values: CDR1 GTSNPN, CDR2 SVGIG (reference sequence). Measured with immunoSEQ multiplex PCR; TCRdb has only the in-frame clones, and not every one. The sample comprises 150,000 to 200,000 clones, approximately 90% of which are singletons, and roughly 2.8% rests with the top ten. The receptor was derived from an adult in good health. The gene calls are TRBV30 and TRBJ2-5; D may correspond to TRBD1 or TRBD2 (5 bases each). The sample in question was peripheral blood, obtained on day 0 of AZD1222 vaccination. CDR3 DNA sequence: TGTGCCTGGAGTGTAATGGGGGTTCCCCAAGAGACCCAGTACTTC. Protein product: CAWSVMGVPQETQYF.